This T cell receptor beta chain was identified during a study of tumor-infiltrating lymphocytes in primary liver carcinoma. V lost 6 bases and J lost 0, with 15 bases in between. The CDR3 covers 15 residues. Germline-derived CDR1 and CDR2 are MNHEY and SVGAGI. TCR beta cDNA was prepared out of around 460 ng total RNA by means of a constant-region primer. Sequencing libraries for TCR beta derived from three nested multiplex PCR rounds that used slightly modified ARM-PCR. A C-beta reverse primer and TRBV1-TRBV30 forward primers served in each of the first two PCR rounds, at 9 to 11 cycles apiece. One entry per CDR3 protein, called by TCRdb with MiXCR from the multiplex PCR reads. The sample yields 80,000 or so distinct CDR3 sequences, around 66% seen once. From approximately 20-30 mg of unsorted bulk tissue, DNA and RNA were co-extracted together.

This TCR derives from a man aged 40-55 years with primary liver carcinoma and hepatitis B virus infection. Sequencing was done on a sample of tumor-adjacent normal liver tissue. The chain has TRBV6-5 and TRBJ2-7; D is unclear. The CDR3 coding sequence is TGTGCCAGCAGCCTGGCAGCGCGAAGCTCCTACGAGCAGTACTTC. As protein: CASSLAARSSYEQYF.